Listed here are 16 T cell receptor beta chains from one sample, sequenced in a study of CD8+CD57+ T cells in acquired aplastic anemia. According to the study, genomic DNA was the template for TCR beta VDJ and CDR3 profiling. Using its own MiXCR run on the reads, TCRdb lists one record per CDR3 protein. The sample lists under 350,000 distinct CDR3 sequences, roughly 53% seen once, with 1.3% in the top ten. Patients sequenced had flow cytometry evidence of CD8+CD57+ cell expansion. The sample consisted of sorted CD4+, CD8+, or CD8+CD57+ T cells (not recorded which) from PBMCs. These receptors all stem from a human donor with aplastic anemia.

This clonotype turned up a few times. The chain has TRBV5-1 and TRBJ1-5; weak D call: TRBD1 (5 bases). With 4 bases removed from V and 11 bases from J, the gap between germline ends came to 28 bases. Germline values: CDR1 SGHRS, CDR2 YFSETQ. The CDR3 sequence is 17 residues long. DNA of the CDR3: TGCGCCAGCAGCCCCCCGGGACTAGCGGGAGGTCGAGAGACCCAGCATTTT. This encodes CASSPPGLAGGRETQHF. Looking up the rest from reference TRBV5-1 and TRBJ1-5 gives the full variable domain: KAGVTQTPRYLIKTRGQQVTLSCSPISGHRSVSWYQQTPGQGLQFLFEYFSETQRNKGNFPGRFSGRQFSNSRSEMNVSTLELGDSALYLCASSPPGLAGGRETQHFGDGTRLSIL.

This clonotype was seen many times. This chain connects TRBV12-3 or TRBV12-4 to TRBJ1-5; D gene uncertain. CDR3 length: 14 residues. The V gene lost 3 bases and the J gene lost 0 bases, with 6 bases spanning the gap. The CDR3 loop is CASSLGSSNQPQHF. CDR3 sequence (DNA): TGTGCCAGCAGTTTGGGGAGTAGCAATCAGCCCCAGCATTTT.

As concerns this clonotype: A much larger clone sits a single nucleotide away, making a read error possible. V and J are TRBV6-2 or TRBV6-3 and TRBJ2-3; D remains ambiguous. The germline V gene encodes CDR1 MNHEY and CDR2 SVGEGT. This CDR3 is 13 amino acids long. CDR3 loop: CASSYPSADAQYF. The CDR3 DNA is TGTGCCAGCAGTTACCCGTCGGCAGATGCGCAGTATTTT.

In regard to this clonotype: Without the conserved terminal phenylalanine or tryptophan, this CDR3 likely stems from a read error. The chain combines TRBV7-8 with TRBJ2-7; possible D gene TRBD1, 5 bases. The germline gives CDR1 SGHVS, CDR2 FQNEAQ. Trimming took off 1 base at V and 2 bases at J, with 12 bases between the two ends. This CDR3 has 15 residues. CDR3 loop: CASSLVQDKPYEQYS. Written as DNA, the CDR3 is TGTGCCAGCAGCTTAGTACAGGATAAACCCTACGAGCAGTACTCC.

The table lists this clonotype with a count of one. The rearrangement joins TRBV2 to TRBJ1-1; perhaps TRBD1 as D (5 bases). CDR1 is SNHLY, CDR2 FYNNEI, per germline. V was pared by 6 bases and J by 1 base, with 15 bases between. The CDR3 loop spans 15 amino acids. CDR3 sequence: CASSPLGVTNTEAFF. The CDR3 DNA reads TGTGCCAGCAGCCCCTTAGGGGTCACGAACACTGAAGCTTTCTTT.

CDR3 loop: CASSPRVANSPLHF. The CDR3 region has the DNA TGTGCCAGCAGTCCTCGGGTGGCTAATTCACCCCTCCACTTT. The rearrangement links TRBV12-3 or TRBV12-4 to TRBJ1-6; no definite D call. CDR3 size: 14 residues. Trimming took 5 bases from V and 6 from J, leaving 11 bases between them.

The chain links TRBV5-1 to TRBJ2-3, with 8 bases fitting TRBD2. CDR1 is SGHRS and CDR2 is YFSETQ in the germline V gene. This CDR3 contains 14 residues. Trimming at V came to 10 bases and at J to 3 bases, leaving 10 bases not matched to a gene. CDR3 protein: CAVRGAGETDTQYF. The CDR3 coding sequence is TGCGCCGTCCGGGGAGCGGGAGAGACAGATACGCAGTATTTT.

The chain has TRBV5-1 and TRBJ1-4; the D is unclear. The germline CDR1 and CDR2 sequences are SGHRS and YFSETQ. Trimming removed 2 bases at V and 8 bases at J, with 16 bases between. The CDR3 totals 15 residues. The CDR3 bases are TGCGCCAGCAGCTTCGGGTCTAGCTCTGGAGAAAAACTGTTTTTT. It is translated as CASSFGSSSGEKLFF.

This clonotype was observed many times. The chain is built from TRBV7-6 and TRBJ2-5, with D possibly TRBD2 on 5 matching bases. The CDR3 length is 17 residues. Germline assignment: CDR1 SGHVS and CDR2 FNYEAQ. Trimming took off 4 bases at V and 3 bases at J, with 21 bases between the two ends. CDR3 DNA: TGTGCCAGCAGCTCAAGGGCCAGACTATCTTTGAAAGAGACCCAGTACTTC. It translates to CASSSRARLSLKETQYF.

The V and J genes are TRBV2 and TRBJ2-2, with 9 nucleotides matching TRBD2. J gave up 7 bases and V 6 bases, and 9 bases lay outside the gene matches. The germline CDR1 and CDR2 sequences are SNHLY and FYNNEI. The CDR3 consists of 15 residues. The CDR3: CASRGAGGSIGELFF. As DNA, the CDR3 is TGTGCCAGCAGGGGAGCGGGAGGAAGTATCGGGGAGCTGTTTTTT.

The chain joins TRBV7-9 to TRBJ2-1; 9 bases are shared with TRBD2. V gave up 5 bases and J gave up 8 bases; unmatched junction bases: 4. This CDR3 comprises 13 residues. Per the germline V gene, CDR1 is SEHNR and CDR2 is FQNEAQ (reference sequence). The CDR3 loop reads CASSGTSRDEQFF. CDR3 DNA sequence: TGTGCCAGCAGCGGGACTAGCAGAGATGAGCAGTTCTTC. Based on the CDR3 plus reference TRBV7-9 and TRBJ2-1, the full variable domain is DTGVSQNPRHKITKRGQNVTFRCDPISEHNRLYWYRQTLGQGPEFLTYFQNEAQLEKSRLLSDRFSAERPKGSFSTLEIQRTEQGDSAMYLCASSGTSRDEQFFGPGTRLTVL.

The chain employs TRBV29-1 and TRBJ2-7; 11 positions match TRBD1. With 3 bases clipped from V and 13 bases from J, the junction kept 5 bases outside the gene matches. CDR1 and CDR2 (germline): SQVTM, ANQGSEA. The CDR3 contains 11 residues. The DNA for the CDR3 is TGCAGCGTTGATGCGGGACAGGGGGTATACTTC. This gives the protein CSVDAGQGVYF.

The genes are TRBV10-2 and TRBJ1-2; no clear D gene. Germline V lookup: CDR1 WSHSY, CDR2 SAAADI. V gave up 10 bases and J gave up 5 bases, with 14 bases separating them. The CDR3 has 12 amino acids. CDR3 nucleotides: TGCGCCACCCGTCTAGGAGAGTATGGCTACACCTTC. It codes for CATRLGEYGYTF.

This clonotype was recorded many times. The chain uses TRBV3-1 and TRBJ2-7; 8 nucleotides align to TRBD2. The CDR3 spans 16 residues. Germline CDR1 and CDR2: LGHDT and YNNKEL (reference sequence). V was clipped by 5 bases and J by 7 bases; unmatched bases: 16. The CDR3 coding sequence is TGTGCCAGCAGCTACTCCCTAGTGAGCGGGAGTAGAGAGCAGTACTTC. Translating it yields CASSYSLVSGSREQYF.

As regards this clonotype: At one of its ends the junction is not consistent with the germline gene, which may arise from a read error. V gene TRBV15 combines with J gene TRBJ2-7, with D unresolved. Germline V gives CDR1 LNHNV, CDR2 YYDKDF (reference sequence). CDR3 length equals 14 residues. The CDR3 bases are TGTGCCAGCAGCGTGCCCCCGGCTTCCTACGAGCAGTACTTC. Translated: CASSVPPASYEQYF.

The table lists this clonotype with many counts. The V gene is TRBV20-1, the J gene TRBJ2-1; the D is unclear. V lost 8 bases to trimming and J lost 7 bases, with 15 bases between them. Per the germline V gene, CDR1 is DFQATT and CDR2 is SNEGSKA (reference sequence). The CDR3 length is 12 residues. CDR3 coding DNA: TGCAGTCCCAGGCAACTGGGGAATGAGCAGTTCTTC. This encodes CSPRQLGNEQFF.